These 20 T cell receptor beta chains were sequenced from one sample in a study of metastatic and nonmetastatic thyroid tumors. No patient had received any treatment before thyroid surgery. TCRdb re-called the PCR reads via MiXCR. This table holds some 9,000 clones, 35% to 45% found once. Sequencing was done on a sample of tumor tissue. The receptors come from a female donor with papillary thyroid cancer or a benign thyroid nodule (not recorded which). Some clones in this sample may be carry-over from other donors' samples.

Worth noting for this clone: Germline and junction disagree at one end, which may indicate a read error. The chain couples TRBV11-2 to TRBJ2-3; unclear D gene. The CDR3 length is 15 residues. The germline gives CDR1 SGHAT, CDR2 FQNNGV. The chain's CDR3 is CASSPGVLRTDTQYF. CDR3 DNA sequence: TGTGCCAGCAGCCCTGGGGTCCTCCGCACAGATACTCAGTATTTT. The full variable domain, rest sourced from reference TRBV11-2 and TRBJ2-3, is EAGVAQSPRYKIIEKRQSVAFWCNPISGHATLYWYQQILGQGPKLLIQFQNNGVVDDSQLPKDRFSAERLKGVDSTLKIQPAKLEDSAVYLCASSPGVLRTDTQYFGPGTRLTVL.

Comments on this clone: A much more abundant neighbour one base away suggests this may be a read error. V is TRBV19 and J is TRBJ2-7, with D perhaps TRBD1 (6 bases). V lost 1 base to trimming and J lost 12 bases, with 13 bases between them. The CDR3 totals 12 residues. Germline V lookup: CDR1 LNHDA, CDR2 SQIVND (reference sequence). The CDR3 is CASSIGGHRRYF. The CDR3 nucleotides are TGTGCCAGTAGTATAGGGGGACACCGCCGGTACTTC.

This clone came up a few times. The chain employs TRBV6-1 and TRBJ2-6; D remains unclear. Germline V gene sequence: CDR1 MNHNS, CDR2 SASEGT. The CDR3 has 15 residues. The DNA for the CDR3 is TGTGCTACTTGCAGCTATGTTCCTGGGGCCAACGTCCTGACTTTC. This gives the protein CATCSYVPGANVLTF.

The genes are TRBV20-1 and TRBJ2-5; D is unresolved. Germline loops: CDR1 DFQATT, CDR2 SNEGSKA (reference sequence). The CDR3 runs to 12 residues. V was pared by 2 bases and J by 2 bases, with 6 bases between. The CDR3 is CSARRFQETQYF. The CDR3 DNA sequence: TGCAGTGCTAGAAGGTTTCAAGAGACCCAGTACTTC.

There are many counts of this clone. The rearrangement joins TRBV6-1 to TRBJ1-2; the D is unclear. With 9 bases removed from V and 7 bases from J, the gap between germline ends came to 21 bases. This CDR3 region has 14 residues. Germline CDR1 reads MNHNS; CDR2 reads SASEGT. CDR3 region: CARINIGRWAGYTF. CDR3 in DNA: TGTGCCAGAATCAATATAGGGCGGTGGGCTGGCTACACCTTC.

The V gene is TRBV11-2, the J gene TRBJ2-5; D is perhaps TRBD1 or TRBD2 (5 bases each). The CDR3 runs to 15 residues. Looked up from germline, CDR1 is SGHAT and CDR2 is FQNNGV. Between the trimmed V and J ends, which lost 3 bases and 5 bases, there was a span of 16 bases. CDR3 protein: CASSLAGTGGETQYF. CDR3 sequence (DNA): TGTGCCAGCAGCTTGGCCGGGACCGGTGGCGAGACCCAGTACTTC.

The chain carries TRBV18 and TRBJ2-7; the match to TRBD1 covers 7 bases. The CDR3 sequence is 14 residues long. V shed 3 bases, J shed 3 bases, and the junction held 5 bases outside the gene matches. Germline CDR1 reads KGHSH; CDR2 reads LQKENI. The CDR3 sequence is CASSPRTGLYEQYF. The CDR3 bases are TGTGCCAGCTCACCTAGGACAGGACTCTACGAGCAGTACTTC.

There are a few counts of this clone. The chain recombines TRBV15 with TRBJ1-5; D is perhaps TRBD1 (6 bases). Trimming stripped 6 bases from V and 5 bases from J, with 14 bases between. Germline assignment: CDR1 LNHNV and CDR2 YYDKDF (reference sequence). The CDR3 contains 14 residues. The CDR3 reads CATSRGGPDQPQHF. In nucleotides, the CDR3 is TGTGCCACCAGTCGAGGGGGACCCGATCAGCCCCAGCATTTT.

This clone was seen a few times. The chain recombines TRBV12-3 or TRBV12-4 with TRBJ2-7; no clear D gene. This CDR3 has 12 amino acids. V lost 3 bases and J lost 0, with 3 bases in between. The CDR3 spells CASSFGSYEQYF. The CDR3 nucleotides are TGTGCCAGCAGTTTCGGCTCCTACGAGCAGTACTTC.

The chain uses TRBV5-1 and TRBJ2-7, with 7 bases that match TRBD1. The V gene end was trimmed by 4 bases and the J gene end by 4 bases; junction bases not matched to a gene: 11. CDR3 size: 15 residues. Germline CDR1 is SGHRS and CDR2 is YFSETQ. CDR3 in amino acids: CASSATGWGGYEQYF. In nucleotides, the CDR3 is TGCGCCAGCAGCGCGACAGGGTGGGGTGGTTACGAGCAGTACTTC.

V gene TRBV18 combines with J gene TRBJ2-1, with D perhaps matching TRBD2 (6 bases). This CDR3 contains 15 residues. CDR1 and CDR2 (germline): KGHSH, LQKENI. V lost 4 bases, J lost 5 bases, and 15 bases lay in between. The CDR3 protein is CASSLTRRADNEQFF. The CDR3 region has the DNA TGTGCCAGCTCACTCACCAGGAGGGCCGACAATGAGCAGTTCTTC. The full variable domain, with the rest looked up from reference TRBV18 and TRBJ2-1, is NAGVMQNPRHLVRRRGQEARLRCSPMKGHSHVYWYRQLPEEGLKFMVYLQKENIIDESGMPKERFSAEFPKEGPSILRIQQVVRGDSAAYFCASSLTRRADNEQFFGPGTRLTVL.

V usage is TRBV20-1 and J usage is TRBJ1-1; tentatively, D is TRBD1 (6 bases). The CDR3 has 18 amino acids. V lost 0 bases and J 0 bases, leaving 20 bases between the germline ends. Germline lookup yields CDR1 DFQATT and CDR2 SNEGSKA (reference sequence). CDR3 nucleotides: TGCAGTGCTAGAGATTGGGCACAGGGAGTAGCAATGAACACTGAAGCTTTCTTT. Its protein is CSARDWAQGVAMNTEAFF.

This clone was counted between two and nine times. CDR3 amino acids: CASRGFSSYTF. CDR3 sequence (DNA): TGTGCCAGCAGGGGGTTCTCGAGCTACACCTTC. The V call is TRBV12-3 or TRBV12-4, the J call TRBJ1-2, with D unresolved. The CDR3 contains 11 residues. V shed 6 bases and J shed 9 bases, with 11 bases lying between them.

The chain links TRBV6-1 to TRBJ2-5; 7 bases match TRBD1. The CDR3 spans 14 residues. Germline V gene lookup returns CDR1 MNHNS and CDR2 SASEGT. V trimming: 6 bases; J trimming: 2 bases; junction bases outside the gene matches: 6. The CDR3 bases are TGTGCCAGCAGAGGACAGGAGTTACAAGAGACCCAGTACTTC. Translated, it gives CASRGQELQETQYF.

The rearrangement joins TRBV10-1 to TRBJ1-1; D ambiguous. This CDR3 has 15 residues. V was clipped by 2 bases and J by 1 base, with 11 bases between them. Germline V CDR1 and CDR2: WNHNN, SYGVQD (reference sequence). For the CDR3, the DNA is TGCGCCAGCAGTGAGACATCCCCCCCGAACACTGAAGCTTTCTTT. As protein: CASSETSPPNTEAFF.

This chain connects TRBV4-1 to TRBJ2-7; D is ambiguous. V lost 0 bases, J lost 3 bases, and 9 bases lay in between. Germline V gene data show CDR1 as MGHRA and CDR2 as YSYEKL. CDR3 length: 14 amino acids. CDR3 bases: TGCGCCAGCAGCCAAGATGGAATCAACTACGAGCAGTACTTC. Protein sequence: CASSQDGINYEQYF.

J is TRBJ1-5 and V is TRBV29-1, with D possibly TRBD1 on 5 matching bases. The V end lost 5 bases, the J end lost 5 bases, and 13 bases lay between the germline ends. Germline V gene lookup returns CDR1 SQVTM and CDR2 ANQGSEA. The CDR3 is 13 residues long. CDR3 protein: CSVFTDSDQPQHF. The DNA for the CDR3 is TGCAGCGTTTTTACTGACAGCGATCAGCCCCAGCATTTT.

This clone is classed as medium-sized. The CDR3 DNA follows: TGTGCCAGCAGTGAGGAGGGGGGGCACACCGGGGAGCTGTTTTTT. This codes for CASSEEGGHTGELFF. The chain carries TRBV2 and TRBJ2-2; tentative D call: TRBD2 (7 bases). The germline V and J ends were trimmed by 3 bases and 3 bases, with 11 bases remaining between them. The CDR3 extends over 15 amino acids. Germline CDR1 is SNHLY and CDR2 is FYNNEI.

By sample share, this clone is medium-sized. The genes are TRBV2 and TRBJ1-1, with 11 bases that match TRBD1. In germline, CDR1 is SNHLY, CDR2 FYNNEI. CDR3 length: 15 amino acids. Trimming took 5 bases from V and 5 from J; bases not matched to a gene: 7. The CDR3 loop is CASSWTGGVGTEAFF. DNA for the CDR3: TGTGCCAGCAGTTGGACAGGGGGCGTTGGGACTGAAGCTTTCTTT.

At least ten counts were recorded for this clone. The rearrangement joins TRBV29-1 to TRBJ1-2; D is uncertain. Germline V gene data show CDR1 as SQVTM and CDR2 as ANQGSEA. The V end was cut by 4 bases, the J end by 8 bases, with 11 bases between. The CDR3 runs to 11 residues. DNA for the CDR3: TGCAGCGTTGTCGAGGGAAACGGCTACACCTTC. Protein: CSVVEGNGYTF.